A selection of T cell receptor beta chains follows, all from one sample in a study of blood T cell repertoires in COVID-19. Measured with immunoSEQ multiplex PCR; TCRdb has only the in-frame clones, and not every one. The sample yields approximately 150,000 clones, 80% seen once. Sequenced input: peripheral blood. These receptors came from a man in his sixties or seventies who had recovered from COVID-19. Both conserved end residues are trimmed from each CDR3. Where a row states a size, it is once, few, many or the class of an expanded clone; other rows omit it.

clone_size: -
j_call: TRBJ2-7
v_call: TRBV7-2
cdr3_aa: ASSLYGSSYEQY

clone_size: -
j_call: TRBJ2-7
v_call: TRBV6-2/TRBV6-3
cdr3_aa: ASSRTDRASYEQY

clone_size: -
j_call: TRBJ1-1
v_call: TRBV30
cdr3_aa: AWTPGVTEAF

clone_size: -
j_call: TRBJ1-4
v_call: TRBV3-1/TRBV3-2
cdr3_aa: ASSAGGRGEKLF

clone_size: -
j_call: TRBJ1-1
v_call: TRBV18
cdr3_aa: ASSPQGLMNTEAF

clone_size: few
j_call: TRBJ2-7
v_call: TRBV5-1
cdr3_aa: ASGPNYLPSEQY

clone_size: -
j_call: TRBJ1-5
v_call: TRBV6-5
cdr3_aa: ASSWDRDQPQH

clone_size: -
j_call: TRBJ2-3
v_call: TRBV29-1
cdr3_aa: SVALDSSTDTQY

clone_size: -
j_call: TRBJ1-4
v_call: TRBV9
cdr3_aa: ASSVAMSNSEKLF

clone_size: -
j_call: TRBJ1-3
v_call: TRBV4-3
cdr3_aa: ASSQDYLVASSGNTIY

clone_size: -
j_call: TRBJ2-7
v_call: TRBV6-1
cdr3_aa: ASSERQGALSYEQY

clone_size: -
j_call: TRBJ1-2
v_call: TRBV5-6
cdr3_aa: ASSYGQGVHYGYT

clone_size: once
j_call: TRBJ1-5
v_call: TRBV15
cdr3_aa: ATSRAPAGGSSQH

clone_size: -
j_call: TRBJ1-6
v_call: TRBV2
cdr3_aa: AIRQGGNSPLH

clone_size: -
j_call: TRBJ1-1
v_call: TRBV7-9
cdr3_aa: ASSLGWNTEAF

clone_size: -
j_call: TRBJ1-1
v_call: TRBV27
cdr3_aa: ASSLSSGQKAF

clone_size: -
j_call: TRBJ1-3
v_call: TRBV7-8
cdr3_aa: ASSLSGTTGNTIY

clone_size: -
j_call: TRBJ2-1
v_call: TRBV7-2
cdr3_aa: ASSGAPRGDEQF

clone_size: -
j_call: TRBJ2-7
v_call: TRBV7-2
cdr3_aa: ASSLAVAGADEQY

clone_size: -
j_call: TRBJ2-1
v_call: TRBV20-1
cdr3_aa: SARGYHEQF

clone_size: -
j_call: TRBJ2-5
v_call: TRBV7-2
cdr3_aa: ASSLAPGGATQY

clone_size: few
j_call: TRBJ2-3
v_call: TRBV7-3
cdr3_aa: ASSSMGQKDTQY

clone_size: -
j_call: TRBJ1-1
v_call: TRBV20-1
cdr3_aa: SASQGNTEAF

clone_size: -
j_call: TRBJ1-1
v_call: TRBV12-3/TRBV12-4
cdr3_aa: ASSNQGAMSAF

clone_size: once
j_call: TRBJ1-1
v_call: TRBV29-1
cdr3_aa: SVAWRGTNTEAF

clone_size: -
j_call: TRBJ1-1
v_call: TRBV27
cdr3_aa: ASSLWGYGTEAF

clone_size: -
j_call: TRBJ2-7
v_call: TRBV7-2
cdr3_aa: ASSLERRTYEQY

clone_size: -
j_call: TRBJ2-3
v_call: TRBV30
cdr3_aa: AWGTGAEDFTDTQY

clone_size: few
j_call: TRBJ1-2
v_call: TRBV7-8
cdr3_aa: ASSLVTSGYT

clone_size: -
j_call: TRBJ1-2
v_call: TRBV7-2
cdr3_aa: ASSLPGLHGSYGYT

clone_size: -
j_call: TRBJ1-6
v_call: TRBV5-1
cdr3_aa: ASSFSTGDNSPLH

clone_size: -
j_call: TRBJ2-7
v_call: TRBV6-5
cdr3_aa: ASSYSAGSYEQY

clone_size: -
j_call: TRBJ2-7
v_call: TRBV7-8
cdr3_aa: ASSLEVSYWGTSGNTYEQY

clone_size: -
j_call: TRBJ2-1
v_call: TRBV19
cdr3_aa: ASSAVDRGPNEQF

clone_size: -
j_call: TRBJ1-5
v_call: TRBV7-2
cdr3_aa: ASSLMQGSNQPQH